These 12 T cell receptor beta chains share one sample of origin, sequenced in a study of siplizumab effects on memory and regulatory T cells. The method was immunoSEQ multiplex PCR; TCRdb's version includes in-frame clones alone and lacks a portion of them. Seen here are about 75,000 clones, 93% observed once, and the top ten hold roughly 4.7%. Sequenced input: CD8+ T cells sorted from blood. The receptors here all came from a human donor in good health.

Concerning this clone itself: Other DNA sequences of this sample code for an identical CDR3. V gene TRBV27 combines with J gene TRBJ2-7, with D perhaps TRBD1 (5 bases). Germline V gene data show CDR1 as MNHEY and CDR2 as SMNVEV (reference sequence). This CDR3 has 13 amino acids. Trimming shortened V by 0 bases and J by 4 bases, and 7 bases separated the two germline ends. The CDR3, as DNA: TGTGCCAGCAGTTTATCGGGGCCATACGAGCAGTACTTC. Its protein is CASSLSGPYEQYF.

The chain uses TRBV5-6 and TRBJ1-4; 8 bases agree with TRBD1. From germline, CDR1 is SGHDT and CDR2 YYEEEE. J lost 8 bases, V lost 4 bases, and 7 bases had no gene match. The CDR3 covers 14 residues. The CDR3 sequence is CASSTGTGWEKLFF. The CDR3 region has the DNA TGTGCCAGCAGCACCGGGACAGGATGGGAAAAACTGTTTTTT.

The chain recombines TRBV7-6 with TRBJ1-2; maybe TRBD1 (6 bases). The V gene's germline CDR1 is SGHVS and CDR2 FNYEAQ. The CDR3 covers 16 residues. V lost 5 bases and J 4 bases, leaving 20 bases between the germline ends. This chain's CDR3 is CASSPQIRDTFYGYTF. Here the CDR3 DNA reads TGTGCCAGCAGCCCCCAGATCCGGGACACTTTCTATGGCTACACCTTC.

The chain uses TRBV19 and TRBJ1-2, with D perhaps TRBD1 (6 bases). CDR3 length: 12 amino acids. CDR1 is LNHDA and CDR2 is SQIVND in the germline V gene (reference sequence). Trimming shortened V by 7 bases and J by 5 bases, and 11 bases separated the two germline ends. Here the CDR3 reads CASTEGGYGYTF. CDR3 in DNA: TGTGCCAGTACCGAAGGGGGTTATGGCTACACCTTC.

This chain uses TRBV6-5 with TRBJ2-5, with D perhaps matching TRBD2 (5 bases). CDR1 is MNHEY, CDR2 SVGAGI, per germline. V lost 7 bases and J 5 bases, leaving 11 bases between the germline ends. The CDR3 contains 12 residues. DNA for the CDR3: TGTGCCAGCACCGGAACTAGGGAGACCCAGTACTTC. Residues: CASTGTRETQYF.

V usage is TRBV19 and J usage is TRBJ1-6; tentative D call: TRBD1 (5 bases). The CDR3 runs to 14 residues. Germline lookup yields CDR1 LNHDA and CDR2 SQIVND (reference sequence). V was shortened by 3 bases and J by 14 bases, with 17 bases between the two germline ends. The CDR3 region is CASSIGFMGTTLHF. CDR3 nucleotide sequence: TGTGCCAGTAGTATTGGGTTTATGGGGACGACCCTCCACTTT.

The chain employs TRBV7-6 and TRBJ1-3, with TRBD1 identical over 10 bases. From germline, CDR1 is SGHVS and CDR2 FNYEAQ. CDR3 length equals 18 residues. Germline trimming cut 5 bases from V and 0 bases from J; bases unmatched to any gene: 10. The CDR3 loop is CASSRQGASNPSGNTIYF. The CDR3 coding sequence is TGTGCCAGCAGCCGACAGGGGGCTTCCAACCCCTCTGGAAACACCATATATTTT.

The CDR3 loop is CASSGGSRNEQFF. The CDR3, as DNA: TGCGCCAGCAGCGGTGGATCGCGCAATGAGCAGTTCTTC. The rearrangement links TRBV4-1 to TRBJ2-1, with D unresolved. This CDR3 has 13 residues. With 5 bases removed from V and 6 bases from J, the gap between germline ends came to 11 bases. Germline CDR1 MGHRA, CDR2 YSYEKL.

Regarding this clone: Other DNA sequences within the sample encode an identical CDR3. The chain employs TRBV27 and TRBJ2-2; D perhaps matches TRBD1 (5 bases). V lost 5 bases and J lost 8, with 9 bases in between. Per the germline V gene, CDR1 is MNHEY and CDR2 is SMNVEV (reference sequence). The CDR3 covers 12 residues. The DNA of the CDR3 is TGTGCCAGCAGTCAGGGTCTGGGGGAGCTGTTTTTT. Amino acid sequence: CASSQGLGELFF.

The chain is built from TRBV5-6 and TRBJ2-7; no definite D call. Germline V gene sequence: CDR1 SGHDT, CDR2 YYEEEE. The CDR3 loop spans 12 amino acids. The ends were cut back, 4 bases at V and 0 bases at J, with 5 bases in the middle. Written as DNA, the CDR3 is TGTGCCAGCAGCCCTGACTCCTACGAGCAGTACTTC. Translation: CASSPDSYEQYF.

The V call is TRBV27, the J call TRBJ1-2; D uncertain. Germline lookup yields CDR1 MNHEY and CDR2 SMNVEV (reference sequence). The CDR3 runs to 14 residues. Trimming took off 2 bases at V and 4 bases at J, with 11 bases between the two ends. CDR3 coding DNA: TGTGCCAGCAGTTTAGGAGCGCCGGGCTATGGCTACACCTTC. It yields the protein CASSLGAPGYGYTF.

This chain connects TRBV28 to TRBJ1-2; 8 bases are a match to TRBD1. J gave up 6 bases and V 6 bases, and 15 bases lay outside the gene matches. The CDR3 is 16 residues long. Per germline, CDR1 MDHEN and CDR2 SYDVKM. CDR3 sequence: CASSLGQGESANGYTF. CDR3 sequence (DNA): TGTGCCAGCAGCTTAGGACAGGGAGAGTCTGCGAATGGCTACACCTTC.